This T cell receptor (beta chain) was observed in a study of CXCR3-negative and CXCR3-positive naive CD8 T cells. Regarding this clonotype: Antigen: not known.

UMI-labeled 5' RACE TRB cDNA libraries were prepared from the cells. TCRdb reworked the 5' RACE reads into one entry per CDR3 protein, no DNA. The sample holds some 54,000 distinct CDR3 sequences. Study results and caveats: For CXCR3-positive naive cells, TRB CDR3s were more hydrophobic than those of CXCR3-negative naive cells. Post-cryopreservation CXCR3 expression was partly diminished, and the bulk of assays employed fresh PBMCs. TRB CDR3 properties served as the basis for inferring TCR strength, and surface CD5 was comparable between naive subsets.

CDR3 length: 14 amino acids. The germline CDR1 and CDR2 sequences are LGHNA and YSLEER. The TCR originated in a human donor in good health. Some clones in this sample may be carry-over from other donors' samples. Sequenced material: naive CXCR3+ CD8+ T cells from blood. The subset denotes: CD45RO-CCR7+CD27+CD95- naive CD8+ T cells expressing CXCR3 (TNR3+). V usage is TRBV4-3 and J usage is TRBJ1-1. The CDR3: CASSQEPSETEAFF.